These 12 T cell receptor beta chains came from one sample sequenced in a study of T-cell reconstitution after alpha-beta-depleted transplantation in children. Construction of the TCRbeta library involved unique molecular identifiers. TCRdb used MiXCR to reprocess the PCR reads, holding one entry per CDR3 protein. The table shows just over 950,000 distinct CDR3 sequences, with about 26% occurring only once. The sequences come from PBMCs, mostly from graft donor cells, collected 360 days after TCRalphabeta/CD19-depleted stem cell transplant. The receptors come from a boy under two years old who had a stem cell transplant for SCID, so the T cells may come from the graft donor.

The chain uses TRBV12-3 or TRBV12-4 and TRBJ1-1; tentative D call: TRBD1 (6 bases). V lost 7 bases to trimming and J lost 4 bases, with 13 bases between them. This CDR3 comprises 13 residues. The CDR3 reads CASTPQGGTEAFF. CDR3 bases: TGTGCCAGCACCCCACAGGGCGGCACTGAAGCTTTCTTT.

This clonotype was seen a few times. V gene TRBV29-1 combines with J gene TRBJ2-3; tentatively, D is TRBD1 (6 bases). The V end lost 6 bases, the J end lost 1 base, and 17 bases lay between the germline ends. There are 15 residues in the CDR3. Germline V gene data show CDR1 as SQVTM and CDR2 as ANQGSEA. CDR3: CSVGQLTLGTDTQYF. CDR3 bases: TGCAGCGTAGGACAGCTGACATTAGGCACAGATACGCAGTATTTT.

The rearrangement links TRBV5-1 to TRBJ2-3, with D maybe TRBD1 (6 bases). V lost 3 bases and J 10 bases, leaving 15 bases between the germline ends. The CDR3 loop spans 13 amino acids. The germline CDR1 and CDR2 sequences are SGHRS and YFSETQ. The chain's CDR3 is CASSSTGFLAQYF. CDR3 bases: TGCGCCAGCAGCTCAACAGGGTTTTTGGCGCAGTATTTT. Based on the CDR3 plus reference TRBV5-1 and TRBJ2-3, the full variable domain is KAGVTQTPRYLIKTRGQQVTLSCSPISGHRSVSWYQQTPGQGLQFLFEYFSETQRNKGNFPGRFSGRQFSNSRSEMNVSTLELGDSALYLCASSSTGFLAQYFGPGTRLTVL.

This clonotype was counted between two and nine times. The chain recombines TRBV12-3 or TRBV12-4 with TRBJ2-7, with 7 bases that match TRBD1. Losses at the gene ends were 5 bases for V and 3 bases for J; bases not matched to a gene: 10. CDR3 length: 15 residues. Written as DNA, the CDR3 is TGTGCCAGCAGTGGTAATCCGGGACAGTTCTACGAGCAGTACTTC. Translating it yields CASSGNPGQFYEQYF.

This chain joins TRBV11-2 and TRBJ2-3, with D perhaps matching TRBD2 (5 bases). Between the trimmed V and J ends, which lost 1 base and 5 bases, there was a span of 10 bases. CDR3 length equals 14 residues. Germline CDR1 and CDR2: SGHAT and FQNNGV. The CDR3 region is CASSLAGNGDTQYF. DNA for the CDR3: TGTGCCAGCAGCTTAGCGGGGAACGGAGATACGCAGTATTTT.

There are a few counts of this clonotype. V is TRBV7-2 and J is TRBJ1-5, with D perhaps matching TRBD1 (5 bases). Germline loops: CDR1 SGHTA, CDR2 FQGNSA. The CDR3 has 15 amino acids. V was shortened by 0 bases and J by 3 bases, with 9 bases between the two germline ends. CDR3 bases: TGTGCCAGCAGCTTAGCCAGGGTCACCAATCAGCCCCAGCATTTT. Its protein product is CASSLARVTNQPQHF.

The chain employs TRBV20-1 and TRBJ2-7; TRBD1 aligns across 8 bases. The germline V gene has CDR1 DFQATT and CDR2 SNEGSKA (reference sequence). V lost 6 bases to trimming and J lost 4 bases; unmatched junction nucleotides: 14. This CDR3 has 15 amino acids. CDR3 sequence reads: CSALGGRGLEYEQYF. In DNA, the CDR3 is TGCAGTGCCCTGGGGGGCAGGGGGCTAGAGTACGAGCAGTACTTC.

This clonotype was seen more than once but under ten times. The V and J genes are TRBV7-2 and TRBJ2-2; D remains unclear. Trimming shortened V by 6 bases and J by 1 base, and 12 bases separated the two germline ends. CDR1 and CDR2 (germline): SGHTA, FQGNSA. The CDR3 has 15 residues. The CDR3 reads CASSSQPWNTGELFF. Here the CDR3 DNA reads TGTGCCAGCAGTTCCCAACCTTGGAACACCGGGGAGCTGTTTTTT.

In this sample, this clonotype turned up a few times. The chain links TRBV27 to TRBJ2-7; D possibly corresponds to TRBD1 (6 bases). The CDR3 covers 16 residues. Germline V gene data show CDR1 as MNHEY and CDR2 as SMNVEV (reference sequence). The V and J ends lost 2 bases and 3 bases respectively, with 17 bases between them. CDR3 DNA: TGTGCCAGCAGTTTAAAGGGACGGGACATTTTCTACGAGCAGTACTTC. It encodes CASSLKGRDIFYEQYF.

The chain has TRBV12-3 or TRBV12-4 and TRBJ2-7; D is possibly TRBD1 (6 bases). Trimming removed 5 bases from V and 0 bases from J, with 14 bases in between. The CDR3 sequence is 15 residues long. CDR3 nucleotides: TGTGCCAGCAGTCAAGGACAGCAGAGCTCCTACGAGCAGTACTTC. The encoded protein is CASSQGQQSSYEQYF.

The chain is built from TRBV7-3 and TRBJ2-1; 10 bases agree with TRBD2. V was clipped by 1 base and J by 6 bases; unmatched bases: 12. The V gene's germline CDR1 is SGHTA and CDR2 FQGTGA. This CDR3 has 18 residues. The CDR3 loop is CASSLRPAGTSVPNEQFF. Here the CDR3 DNA reads TGTGCCAGCAGCTTAAGGCCCGCCGGGACTAGCGTTCCCAATGAGCAGTTCTTC.

This clonotype was observed a few times. V usage is TRBV9 and J usage is TRBJ1-1, with D perhaps TRBD1 (5 bases). Germline V lookup: CDR1 SGDLS, CDR2 YYNGEE. The CDR3 consists of 15 residues. The germline V and J ends were trimmed by 4 bases and 4 bases, with 17 bases remaining between them. The CDR3 spells CASSPREGLGTEAFF. The CDR3 DNA reads as TGTGCCAGCAGCCCCCGGGAGGGGTTGGGCACTGAAGCTTTCTTT.